The 2 T cell receptor beta chains listed next were all sequenced from one sample in a study of CD4 T cells in relation to SARS-CoV-2 and coronaviruses. The unexposed donors gave CD4+ T cells in 2011-2018, prior to COVID-19. The cells were cultured for over eight days before CD4+ T cells were isolated. The table came from immunoSEQ multiplex PCR; TCRdb's copy has only in-frame clones and leaves some out. The sample has tens of thousands of clones; around 72% are singletons. No antigen has been identified for these receptors. The material sequenced was CD4+ T cells from PBMCs, cultured in vitro. The receptors derive from a human donor in good health.

This clone was recorded once. The chain links TRBV11-3 to TRBJ2-3; a possible D gene is TRBD2 (5 bases). The CDR3 runs 16 residues. Trimming removed 1 base at V and 2 bases at J, with 13 bases between. Germline CDR1 and CDR2: SGHNT and YENEEA. Here the CDR3 DNA reads TGTGCCAGCAGCTTAGGCGGGTCCCGATACACAGATACGCAGTATTTT. It codes for CASSLGGSRYTDTQYF.

There are a few counts of this clone. J is TRBJ2-7 and V is TRBV27, with D perhaps matching TRBD1 (6 bases). This CDR3 is built from 14 residues. Trimming pared 4 bases from V and 0 bases from J, leaving 10 bases between. Germline CDR1 and CDR2: MNHEY and SMNVEV (reference sequence). CDR3 amino acids: CASSSLQGSYEQYF. In DNA, the CDR3 is TGTGCCAGCAGTTCGCTACAGGGCTCCTACGAGCAGTACTTC.